This T cell receptor (beta chain) was captured by sequencing in a study of neurological immune-mediated disorders. In the study overall: The roughly 35 patients with multiple sclerosis comprised 31 relapsing-remitting cases and 3 secondary progressive cases. Findings of the study overall: For the multiple sclerosis repertoire cluster, an association with any clinical or MRI feature was absent.

The CDR3 spans 14 residues. V dropped 1 base and J dropped 1 base, with 7 bases sitting between them. TCRdb re-analysed the 5' RACE reads in MiXCR, keeping a single row per CDR3 protein. Of more than 50,000 distinct CDR3 sequences detected, around 3.9% appear once; the ten largest clones hold 1% to 1.5%. For this clonotype: Its target is unknown. Without the conserved terminal phenylalanine or tryptophan, this CDR3 likely stems from a read error.

The origin of this receptor is a man between 25 and 39 years old with multiple sclerosis. The rearrangement uses TRBV12-3 or TRBV12-4 and TRBJ2-5; D possibly matches TRBD1 or TRBD2 (5 bases each). Sequences were obtained from PBMCs. As DNA, the CDR3 is TGTGCCAGCAGTTTAGAAGGGACCCAAGAGACCCAGTACAAC. Translating gives CASSLEGTQETQYN.